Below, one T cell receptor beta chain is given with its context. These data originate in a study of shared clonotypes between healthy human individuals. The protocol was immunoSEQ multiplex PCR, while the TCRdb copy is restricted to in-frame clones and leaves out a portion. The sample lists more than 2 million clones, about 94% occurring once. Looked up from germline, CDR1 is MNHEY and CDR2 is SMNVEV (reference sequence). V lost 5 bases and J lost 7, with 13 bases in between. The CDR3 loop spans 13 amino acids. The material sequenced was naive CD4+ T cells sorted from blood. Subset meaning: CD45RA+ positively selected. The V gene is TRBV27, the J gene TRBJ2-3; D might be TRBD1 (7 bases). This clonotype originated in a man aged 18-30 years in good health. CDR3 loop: CASSKQGRNTQYF. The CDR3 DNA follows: TGTGCCAGCAGTAAACAGGGGAGGAATACGCAGTATTTT.